Presented here are 5 T cell receptor beta chains from one specimen sequenced in a study of post-analysis software for immune sequencing data. Study conclusions and caveats: Patients showed TRBV5-6, TRBV5-1 and TRBV20-1 among a handful of TRBV segments more frequent than in controls.

The TCR beta cDNA libraries carried unique molecular identifiers. TCRdb re-called the PCR reads with MiXCR, one entry per CDR3 protein. Of under 650,000 distinct CDR3 sequences in the sample, about 40% are singletons; the top ten hold about 1.5%. Which antigens these TCRs recognize remains unknown. The sequencing sample was made of blood. The receptors here all came from a girl aged 5-17 years with multiple sclerosis.

In its sample, this clonotype was seen once. CDR3 loop: CASSLGLGFRGSYEQYF. The DNA for the CDR3 is TGTGCCAGCAGCTTAGGCTTAGGTTTCCGGGGGTCCTACGAGCAGTACTTC. The V and J genes are TRBV11-2 and TRBJ2-7; tentative D call: TRBD2 (6 bases). Germline-derived CDR1 and CDR2 are SGHAT and FQNNGV. The germline V and J ends were trimmed by 1 base and 1 base, with 17 bases remaining between them. The CDR3 sequence is 17 residues long.

This clonotype was counted a few times. V gene TRBV18 combines with J gene TRBJ2-5; 12 bases line up with TRBD2. After removal of 4 bases from V and 0 bases from J, the junction contained 3 bases not matched to a gene. Germline V gene lookup returns CDR1 KGHSH and CDR2 LQKENI. The CDR3 has 16 residues. The CDR3 loop reads CASSQTSGRYQETQYF. CDR3 DNA: TGTGCCAGCTCACAAACTAGCGGGAGGTACCAAGAGACCCAGTACTTC. Drawing the rest from reference TRBV18 and TRBJ2-5, the complete variable domain is NAGVMQNPRHLVRRRGQEARLRCSPMKGHSHVYWYRQLPEEGLKFMVYLQKENIIDESGMPKERFSAEFPKEGPSILRIQQVVRGDSAAYFCASSQTSGRYQETQYFGPGTRLLVL.

Concerning this clonotype itself: An end of the junction does not agree with germline; a read error may underlie this. The J gene is TRBJ2-5, the V gene TRBV19; no clear D gene. Near its end, the DNA agrees better with TRBJ2-7, so the J call may be wrong. The CDR3 contains 15 residues. The germline CDR1 and CDR2 sequences are LNHDA and SQIVND (reference sequence). Here the CDR3 reads CASSIDPGGTYEQYF. The CDR3 DNA is TGCGCCAGTAGTATAGATCCGGGCGGAACCTACGAGCAGTACTTC.

The chain employs TRBV12-3 or TRBV12-4 and TRBJ2-3; tentatively, D is TRBD2 (6 bases). The germline V and J ends were trimmed by 6 bases and 3 bases, with 10 bases remaining between them. This CDR3 spans 13 amino acids. The CDR3 DNA is TGTGCCAGCAGCAGACTAGTGACAGATACGCAGTATTTT. It is translated as CASSRLVTDTQYF.

V gene TRBV3-1 combines with J gene TRBJ2-7, with D unresolved. The end of the DNA is better explained by TRBJ2-5, so the J call may be wrong. The length of the CDR3 is 12 residues. The germline V gene has CDR1 LGHDT and CDR2 YNNKEL (reference sequence). As DNA, the CDR3 is TGTGCCAGCAGCCAAGGCCCCCAGACCCAGTACTTC. Amino acid sequence: CASSQGPQTQYF.